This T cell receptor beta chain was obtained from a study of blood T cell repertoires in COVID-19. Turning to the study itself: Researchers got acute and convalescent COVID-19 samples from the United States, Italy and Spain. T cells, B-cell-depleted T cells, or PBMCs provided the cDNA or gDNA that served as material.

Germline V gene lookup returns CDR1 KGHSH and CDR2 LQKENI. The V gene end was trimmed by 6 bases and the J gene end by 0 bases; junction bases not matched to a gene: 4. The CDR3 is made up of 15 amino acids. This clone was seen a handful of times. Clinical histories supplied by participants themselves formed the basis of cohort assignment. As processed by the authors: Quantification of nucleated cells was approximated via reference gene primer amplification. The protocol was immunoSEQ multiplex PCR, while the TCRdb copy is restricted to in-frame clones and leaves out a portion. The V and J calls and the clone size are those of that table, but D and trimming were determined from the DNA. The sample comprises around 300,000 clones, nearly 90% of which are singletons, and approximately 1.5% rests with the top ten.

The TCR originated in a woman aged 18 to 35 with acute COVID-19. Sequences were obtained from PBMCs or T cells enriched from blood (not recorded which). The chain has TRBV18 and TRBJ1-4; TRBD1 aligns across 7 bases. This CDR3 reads CASSHGTATNEKLFF. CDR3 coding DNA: TGTGCCAGCTCCCACGGGACAGCAACTAATGAAAAACTGTTTTTT.